This TCR beta chain was identified in a study of blood T cell repertoires in COVID-19. Background on the study: The samples span acute and convalescent COVID-19 from the United States, Italy and Spain. PBMCs, B-cell-depleted T cells, or T cells provided the cDNA or gDNA that made up the material.

This CDR3 region has 15 residues. The germline V gene encodes CDR1 SGHRS and CDR2 YFSETQ. Losses at the gene ends were 5 bases for V and 4 bases for J; bases not matched to a gene: 10. How the authors handled the data: Amplification from reference gene primers served as the basis for estimated nucleated cell counts. Method: immunoSEQ multiplex PCR; TCRdb's copy keeps in-frame clones and lacks some. V and J calls plus clone size are reproduced from that table; the DNA served to infer D and trimming. The sample has approximately 230,000 clones, roughly 87% seen once. Sequencing input: peripheral blood. J is TRBJ2-5 and V is TRBV5-1; TRBD1 matches at 8 bases. The TCR comes from a man aged 18 to 29 with active or convalescent COVID-19. This chain's CDR3 is CASRQSTRGPETQYF. CDR3 sequence (DNA): TGCGCCAGCAGGCAAAGCACCAGGGGGCCAGAGACCCAGTACTTC.